This T cell receptor (beta chain) was identified during a study of blood T cells in healthy people across ages. Germline V gene data show CDR1 as DFQATT and CDR2 as SNEGSKA (reference sequence). This CDR3 has 14 amino acids. Germline trimming cut 3 bases from V and 4 bases from J; bases unmatched to any gene: 7. The use of a sample-barcoded 5' primer and a J-beta primer mix characterized a second PCR of about 7 to 12 cycles. TCRdb analysed the 5' RACE reads with MiXCR anew, one entry per CDR3 protein. Among 1 million or so distinct CDR3 sequences listed, approximately 25% were seen once. These data were likewise used in another study, on T cells of mothers and their children.

This TCR came from a girl aged 2 to 9 in good health. This chain uses TRBV20-1 with TRBJ1-1; 8 bases agree with TRBD1. The sequenced sample consisted of blood. For the CDR3, the DNA is TGCAGTGCTAGCCAGGGGGCAAGAGGCACTGAAGCTTTCTTT. It is translated as CSASQGARGTEAFF.